Sequencing of this T cell receptor (beta chain) was carried out in a study of blood T cell repertoires in COVID-19. Sequencing was performed with immunoSEQ multiplex PCR; in TCRdb, only in-frame clones are kept and a portion is missing. The data hold just over 150,000 clones, with 70% to 90% observed a single time. Germline V gives CDR1 MNHEY, CDR2 SVGEGT. The V end lost 0 bases, the J end lost 6 bases, and 12 bases lay between the germline ends. This CDR3 is 16 amino acids long. This rearrangement joins TRBV6-2 or TRBV6-3 to TRBJ1-6, with unresolved D. The sequenced material came from PBMCs or T cells enriched from blood (not recorded which). This sequence originates from a woman between 50 and 59 years old who had recovered from COVID-19. The CDR3 nucleotides are TGTGCCAGCAGTTACTCCCGGCAGGAACTTAATTCACCCCTCCACTTT. Amino acid sequence: CASSYSRQELNSPLHF.